The 25 T cell receptor beta chains reported below all come from one sample, sequenced in a study of T-cell reconstitution after alpha-beta-depleted transplantation in children. A library of TCRbeta sequences, prepared with unique molecular identifiers, was generated. TCRdb re-derived calls from the PCR reads in MiXCR, one entry per CDR3 protein. Found here are more than 40,000 distinct CDR3 sequences, approximately 9.2% of them singletons; the top ten hold roughly 29%. This specimen consisted of PBMCs, mostly from graft donor cells, obtained 60 days after TCRalphabeta/CD19-depleted stem cell transplant. The receptors shown here come from a male patient aged 2 to 9 who had a stem cell transplant for chronic granulomatous disease, so the T cells may come from the graft donor.

The chain carries TRBV6-5 and TRBJ1-5; possibly TRBD1 for D (5 bases). The CDR3 runs 14 residues. Germline CDR1 and CDR2: MNHEY and SVGAGI. V was clipped by 0 bases and J by 4 bases, with 7 bases between them. CDR3 DNA: TGTGCCAGCAGTTACTCGACAGCAAATCAGCCCCAGCATTTT. This codes for CASSYSTANQPQHF.

In this sample, this clonotype turned up many times. The V gene is TRBV28, the J gene TRBJ2-2; the D call may be TRBD1 or TRBD2 (5 bases each). The CDR3 is 13 residues long. V lost 6 bases and J 6 bases, leaving 11 bases between the germline ends. The germline V gene encodes CDR1 MDHEN and CDR2 SYDVKM. In DNA form, the CDR3 reads TGTGCCAGCAGACATCGGGGCGCCGGGGAGCTGTTTTTT. The encoded protein is CASRHRGAGELFF.

There are many counts of this clonotype. The chain is built from TRBV5-1 and TRBJ2-2; TRBD1 matches 7 bases. CDR1 SGHRS and CDR2 YFSETQ come from the germline V gene. With 0 bases clipped from V and 5 bases from J, the junction kept 4 bases outside the gene matches. The CDR3 extends over 15 amino acids. The CDR3 DNA follows: TGCGCCAGCAGCTTGGCCAACAGGGGAACCGGGGAGCTGTTTTTT. This sequence encodes CASSLANRGTGELFF.

The chain links TRBV18 to TRBJ2-7, with a tentative D call TRBD1 (6 bases). Trimming removed 4 bases at V and 0 bases at J, with 10 bases between. CDR1 and CDR2 from the germline V gene are KGHSH and LQKENI. This CDR3 region has 14 residues. The CDR3 DNA reads TGTGCCAGCTCACGATCGGACAGCTCCTACGAGCAGTACTTC. Encoded protein: CASSRSDSSYEQYF.

This clonotype was seen repeatedly, ten times or more. The chain employs TRBV4-1 and TRBJ2-1; 14 nucleotides match TRBD2. Germline CDR1 reads MGHRA; CDR2 reads YSYEKL. CDR3 length: 15 residues. With V trimmed by 4 bases and J by 9 bases, 5 bases remained unmatched. The CDR3 reads CASSRLAGGRSEQFF. The CDR3 bases are TGCGCCAGCAGCCGACTAGCGGGAGGGAGGAGTGAGCAGTTCTTC.

This clonotype was seen many times. The gene calls are TRBV6-2 or TRBV6-3 and TRBJ2-7; D is possibly TRBD1 (5 bases). Per the germline V gene, CDR1 is MNHEY and CDR2 is SVGEGT. V gave up 3 bases and J gave up 5 bases, with 17 bases separating them. The CDR3 sequence is 15 residues long. CDR3 amino acids: CASSYRRQGNHEQYF. The CDR3 nucleotides read TGTGCCAGCAGTTATCGGCGGCAGGGAAACCACGAGCAGTACTTC.

This clonotype was observed a handful of times. This CDR3 is CASGRLAGGTGELFF. CDR3 bases: TGTGCCAGCGGAAGACTAGCGGGAGGCACCGGGGAGCTGTTTTTT. The rearrangement links TRBV6-2 or TRBV6-3 to TRBJ2-2; 13 positions agree with TRBD2. The trim removed 8 bases at V and 4 bases at J, leaving 4 bases unmatched. The CDR3 is made up of 15 amino acids. Germline CDR1 is MNHEY and CDR2 is SVGEGT.

This clonotype appeared many times. This rearrangement joins TRBV6-5 to TRBJ1-4; D may be TRBD1 (6 bases). In germline, CDR1 is MNHEY, CDR2 SVGAGI. Trimming pared 0 bases from V and 7 bases from J, leaving 12 bases between. CDR3 length equals 15 residues. This CDR3 reads CASSYSETGAEKLFF. The CDR3, as DNA: TGTGCCAGCAGTTACTCGGAGACAGGAGCTGAAAAACTGTTTTTT.

This clonotype was observed at least ten times. The V gene is TRBV4-2, the J gene TRBJ2-1, with 11 bases that match TRBD1. The CDR3 loop spans 16 amino acids. Germline trimming cut 4 bases from V and 8 bases from J; bases unmatched to any gene: 10. Germline lookup yields CDR1 LGHNA and CDR2 YNFKEQ. This CDR3 is CASSPEVGQGGDEQFF. The CDR3, as DNA: TGTGCCAGCAGCCCGGAAGTGGGACAGGGGGGGGATGAGCAGTTCTTC.

This clonotype was counted many times. A much larger clone lies one base from this, so it may be a read error. V gene TRBV29-1 combines with J gene TRBJ2-7; no definite D call. The DNA end is more similar to TRBJ2-1, so the J call may be wrong. Germline CDR1 and CDR2: SQVTM and ANQGSEA. The CDR3 is 11 amino acids. CDR3 DNA: TGCAGCGTTGGGGCGACTGTCGAGCAGTTCTTC. Its translation: CSVGATVEQFF.

About this clonotype itself: Lacking the conserved final phenylalanine or tryptophan, this CDR3 likely reflects a read error. The gene calls are TRBV5-8 and TRBJ2-3; possibly TRBD2 for D (5 bases). The V gene's germline CDR1 is SGHTS and CDR2 YDEGEE. Trimming left V 4 bases short and J 0 bases short, with 12 bases between. The CDR3 runs 15 residues. DNA of the CDR3: TGTGCCAGCAGCGGGCTAGCCCCCAGCACAGATACGCAGTATTAT. As protein: CASSGLAPSTDTQYY.

At least ten counts were recorded for this clonotype. This chain uses TRBV6-2 or TRBV6-3 with TRBJ1-1, with D possibly TRBD1 on 5 matching bases. From germline, CDR1 is MNHEY and CDR2 SVGEGT. The CDR3 sequence is 11 residues long. V was cut by 4 bases and J by 7 bases, with 7 bases left in between. The CDR3 is CASSLGGEAFF. CDR3 nucleotides: TGTGCCAGCAGTTTGGGGGGTGAAGCTTTCTTT.

The chain recombines TRBV11-2 with TRBJ2-5; the match to TRBD1 covers 8 bases. Germline loops: CDR1 SGHAT, CDR2 FQNNGV. This CDR3 is built from 15 residues. V trimming: 5 bases; J trimming: 2 bases; junction bases outside the gene matches: 7. CDR3 DNA: TGTGCCAGCAGCCCCGTTACAGGGGGTCAAGAGACCCAGTACTTC. It specifies CASSPVTGGQETQYF.

Only a few counts were recorded for this clonotype. The chain couples TRBV10-3 to TRBJ2-7; 10 bases are a match to TRBD1. CDR3 length: 14 residues. Per germline, CDR1 ENHRY and CDR2 SYGVKD. The V segment lost 6 bases and the J segment 1 base; nucleotides outside the gene matches: 3. CDR3 in amino acids: CAISRDRGSYEQYF. CDR3 DNA sequence: TGTGCCATCAGCCGGGACAGGGGTTCCTACGAGCAGTACTTC.

This clonotype was seen at least ten times. The V gene is TRBV3-1, the J gene TRBJ2-5, with D perhaps matching TRBD2 (7 bases). The CDR3 spans 14 residues. Germline V gene data show CDR1 as LGHDT and CDR2 as YNNKEL (reference sequence). Between the trimmed V and J ends, which lost 4 bases and 1 base, there was a span of 10 bases. CDR3 in DNA: TGTGCCAGCAGCCTACGGGGGGCCCAAGAGACCCAGTACTTC. Translation: CASSLRGAQETQYF.

Points on this clonotype: This clone may be a read error of a much larger clone one base away. This sequence joins TRBV29-1 and TRBJ2-3, with D maybe TRBD2 (6 bases). V shed 6 bases and J shed 0 bases, with 19 bases lying between them. CDR3 length: 16 residues. Germline CDR1 is SQVTM and CDR2 is ANQGSEA. The CDR3 sequence: CSVDYKQYSSTDTQYF. The DNA of the CDR3 is TGCAGCGTGGACTATAAACAGTATTCTAGCACAGATACGCAGTATTTT.

This clonotype was found a few times. The chain combines TRBV20-1 with TRBJ2-5; 11 nucleotides match TRBD2. Trimming cost V 4 bases and J 2 bases; bases outside gene matches: 9. The length of the CDR3 is 16 residues. Looked up from germline, CDR1 is DFQATT and CDR2 is SNEGSKA (reference sequence). Written as DNA, the CDR3 is TGCAGTGCTATACGAACGCGGACTAGCGGGCAAGAGACCCAGTACTTC. Residues: CSAIRTRTSGQETQYF.

This clonotype was seen only a few times. The chain joins TRBV6-1 to TRBJ2-3, with D perhaps TRBD1 or TRBD2 (5 bases each). Per the germline V gene, CDR1 is MNHNS and CDR2 is SASEGT. The length of the CDR3 is 14 residues. Between the trimmed V and J ends, which lost 0 bases and 2 bases, there was a span of 6 bases. The CDR3 loop reads CASSEAGDTDTQYF. The CDR3 DNA reads TGTGCCAGCAGTGAAGCGGGGGACACAGATACGCAGTATTTT.

In this sample, this clonotype turned up many times. The chain employs TRBV7-6 and TRBJ2-5, with D tentatively TRBD2 (5 bases). CDR3 length: 15 amino acids. V lost 6 bases, J lost 5 bases, and 19 bases lay in between. CDR1 and CDR2 from the germline V gene are SGHVS and FNYEAQ. In DNA form, the CDR3 reads TGTGCCAGCAGAACTAACACGCTAGCATCCGAGACCCAGTACTTC. It encodes CASRTNTLASETQYF.

In its sample, this clonotype was seen many times. The chain links TRBV28 to TRBJ1-2, with D possibly TRBD1 on 5 matching bases. Germline CDR1 MDHEN, CDR2 SYDVKM. The CDR3 covers 11 residues. V lost 8 bases to trimming and J lost 9 bases, with 13 bases between them. CDR3 loop: CASGNMGRYTF. The CDR3 DNA reads TGTGCCAGCGGTAACATGGGGCGCTACACCTTC.

This clonotype was seen repeatedly, ten times or more. DNA of the CDR3: TGCAGTGCTCGCGAAGGAGCGGCTCAAGAGACCCAGTACTTC. This encodes CSAREGAAQETQYF. This chain links TRBV20-1 with TRBJ2-5, with TRBD2 as a possible D gene (5 bases). The ends were cut back, 5 bases at V and 2 bases at J, with 15 bases in the middle. The CDR3 contains 14 residues. Germline loops: CDR1 DFQATT, CDR2 SNEGSKA (reference sequence).

Turning to this clonotype: At one end, the junction sequence differs from germline, possibly due to a read error. The rearrangement joins TRBV12-5 to TRBJ2-7; D ambiguous. Germline V gene lookup returns CDR1 LGHNT and CDR2 FRNRAP. CDR3 size: 13 residues. Written as DNA, the CDR3 is TGTGCTAGTGGTTTGGGCCCCCAGGTCGGTCGCCACTTC. Residues: CASGLGPQVGRHF. The entire variable domain, with the rest obtained from reference TRBV12-5 and TRBJ2-7, is as follows: DARVTQTPRHKVTEMGQEVTMRCQPILGHNTVFWYRQTMMQGLELLAYFRNRAPLDDSGMPKDRFSAEMPDATLATLKIQPSEPRDSAVYFCASGLGPQVGRHFGPGTRLTVT.

This clonotype showed up many times. The V gene is TRBV20-1, the J gene TRBJ1-1, with D possibly being TRBD1 (5 bases). Germline CDR1 is DFQATT and CDR2 is SNEGSKA (reference sequence). This CDR3 region has 13 residues. V lost 5 bases and J 5 bases, leaving 15 bases between the germline ends. CDR3 region: CSARPGGGTEAFF. The CDR3 nucleotides read TGCAGTGCTCGACCGGGGGGAGGGACTGAAGCTTTCTTT.

This clonotype was recorded many times. The rearrangement uses TRBV7-2 and TRBJ2-3; tentative D call: TRBD2 (7 bases). Germline assignment: CDR1 SGHTA and CDR2 FQGNSA. The CDR3 spans 15 residues. V was pared by 5 bases and J by 5 bases, with 17 bases between. Here the CDR3 DNA reads TGTGCCAGCAGCCCTCCCGGGGGGCACAGAGATACGCAGTATTTT. Protein sequence: CASSPPGGHRDTQYF.

The sample holds a few counts of this clonotype. The CDR3 loop reads CASSLSGFSGANVLTF. CDR3 nucleotides: TGTGCCAGCAGTTTATCGGGGTTCTCTGGGGCCAACGTCCTGACTTTC. The gene calls are TRBV27 and TRBJ2-6, with D unresolved. CDR1 and CDR2 from the germline V gene are MNHEY and SMNVEV (reference sequence). V was trimmed by 0 bases and J by 0 bases, leaving 6 bases between them. This CDR3 is 16 amino acids long.